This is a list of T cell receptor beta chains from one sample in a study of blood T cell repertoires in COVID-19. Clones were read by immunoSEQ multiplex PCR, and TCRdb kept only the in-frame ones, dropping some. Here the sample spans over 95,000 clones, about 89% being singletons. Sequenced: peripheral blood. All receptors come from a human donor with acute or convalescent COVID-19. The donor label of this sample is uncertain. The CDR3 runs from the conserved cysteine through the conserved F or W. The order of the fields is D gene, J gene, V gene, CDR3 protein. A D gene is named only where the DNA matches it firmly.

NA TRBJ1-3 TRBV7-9 CASSLHDGRTYGNTIYF
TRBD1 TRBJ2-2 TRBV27 CASSPYPGQGAPGELFF
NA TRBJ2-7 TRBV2 CASSESFVYEQYF
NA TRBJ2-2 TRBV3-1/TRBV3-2 CASSLLYDSTGELFF
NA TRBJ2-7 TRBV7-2 CASSQGHQSSYEQYF
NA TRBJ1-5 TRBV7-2 CASTMTDDQPQHF
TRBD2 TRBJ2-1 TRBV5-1 CASSPLAGDSYNEQFF
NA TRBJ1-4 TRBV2 CASSVGEKLFF
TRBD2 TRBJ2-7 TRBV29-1 CSVAGTSRYEQYF
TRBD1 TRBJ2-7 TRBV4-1 CASSLVTGGDIYEQYF
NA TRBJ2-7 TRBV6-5 CASSYTYSYEQYF
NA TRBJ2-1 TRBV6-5 CASRSGHLGNEQFF
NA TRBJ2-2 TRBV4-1 CASSQGRQDNTGELFF
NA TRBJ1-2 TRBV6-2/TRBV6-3 CASSRTASYGYTF
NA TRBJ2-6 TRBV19 CASNSGANVLTF
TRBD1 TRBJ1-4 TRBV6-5 CASTPRTGLNEKLFF
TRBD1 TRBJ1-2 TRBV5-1 CASSLRGQGGGYTF
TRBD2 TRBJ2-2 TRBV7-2 CASSPGSGGANTGELFF
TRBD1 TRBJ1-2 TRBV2 CASNFGQGLPYGYTF
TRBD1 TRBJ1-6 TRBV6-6 CASSGQGDSPLHF
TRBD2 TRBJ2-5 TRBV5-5 CASSLGPSGSQETQYF
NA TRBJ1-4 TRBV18 CASSGQEAPNEKLFF
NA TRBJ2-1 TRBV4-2 CASSQAGRGNNNEQFF
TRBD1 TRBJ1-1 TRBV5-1 CASSLGAGGHLNTEAFF
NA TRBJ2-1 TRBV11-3 CASSLGPTEEQFF
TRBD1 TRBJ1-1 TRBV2 CASRGTGPYTEAFF
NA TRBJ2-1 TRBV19 CASSILGGPYNEQFF
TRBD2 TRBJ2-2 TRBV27 CASSLWGSGRAQGELFF
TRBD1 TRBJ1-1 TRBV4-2 CASSQLDRPNTEAFF
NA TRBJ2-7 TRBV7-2 CASASISGASYEQYF
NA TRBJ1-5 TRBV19 CASSTTFLLSAYSNQPQHF
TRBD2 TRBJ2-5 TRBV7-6 CASSLGLAGGQETQYF
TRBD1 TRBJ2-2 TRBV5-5 CASNPGQPTGELFF
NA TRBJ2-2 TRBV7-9 CASRPSIGNTGELFF
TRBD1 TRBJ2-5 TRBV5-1 CASSLGQGGMETQYF
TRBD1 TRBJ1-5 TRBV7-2 CASSLGGTGVQPQHF
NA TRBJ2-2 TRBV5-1 CASSLGDSNTGELFF
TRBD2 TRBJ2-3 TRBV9 CASSTEGLAGTDTQYF
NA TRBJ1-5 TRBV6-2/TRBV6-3 CASSTGTTGQPQHF
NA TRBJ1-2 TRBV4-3 CASSQELVDNYGYTF
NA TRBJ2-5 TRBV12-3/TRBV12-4 CASSPGTKETQYF
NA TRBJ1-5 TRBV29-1 CSVRDNYNQPQHF
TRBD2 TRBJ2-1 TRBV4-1 CASTLLGGVSLGNEQFF
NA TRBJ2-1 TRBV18 CASSPPTVNDNEQFF
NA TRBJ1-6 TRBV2 CASRNDRSSYNSPLHF
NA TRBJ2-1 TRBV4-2 CASSQDIIGGLLFYNEQFF
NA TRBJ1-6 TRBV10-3 CAITQDTNSPLHF
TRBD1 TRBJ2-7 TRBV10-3 CAIRMTGGPHEQYF
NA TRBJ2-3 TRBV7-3 CASSQAVSSTDTQYF